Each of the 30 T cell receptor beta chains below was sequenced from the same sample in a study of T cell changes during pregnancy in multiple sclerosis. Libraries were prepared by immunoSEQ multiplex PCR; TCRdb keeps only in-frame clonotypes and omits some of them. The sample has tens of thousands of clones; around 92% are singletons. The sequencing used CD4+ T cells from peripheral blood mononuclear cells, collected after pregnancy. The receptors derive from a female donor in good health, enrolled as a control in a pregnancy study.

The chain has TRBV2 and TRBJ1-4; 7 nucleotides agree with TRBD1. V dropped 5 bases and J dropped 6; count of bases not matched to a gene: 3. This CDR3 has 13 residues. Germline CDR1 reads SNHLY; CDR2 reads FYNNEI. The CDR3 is CASSQQGYEKLFF. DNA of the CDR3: TGTGCCAGCAGTCAACAGGGGTATGAAAAACTGTTTTTT.

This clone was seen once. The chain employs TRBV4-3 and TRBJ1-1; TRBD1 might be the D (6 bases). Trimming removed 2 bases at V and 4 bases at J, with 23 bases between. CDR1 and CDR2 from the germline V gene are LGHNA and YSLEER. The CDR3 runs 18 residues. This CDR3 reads CASSQTSQFYRARTEAFF. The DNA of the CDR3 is TGCGCCAGCAGCCAAACTTCTCAATTTTACAGGGCTCGCACTGAAGCTTTCTTT.

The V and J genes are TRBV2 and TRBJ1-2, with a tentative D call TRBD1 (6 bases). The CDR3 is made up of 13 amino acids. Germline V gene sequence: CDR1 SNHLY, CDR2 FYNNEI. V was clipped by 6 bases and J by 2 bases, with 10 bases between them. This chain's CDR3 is CASSKGQNYGYTF. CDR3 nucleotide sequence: TGTGCCAGCAGCAAAGGACAGAACTATGGCTACACCTTC.

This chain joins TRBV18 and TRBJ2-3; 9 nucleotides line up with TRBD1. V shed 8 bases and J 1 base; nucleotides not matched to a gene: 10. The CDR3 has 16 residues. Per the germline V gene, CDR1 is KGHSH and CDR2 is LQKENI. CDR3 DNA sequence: TGTGCCAGCAAATCACAGGGGGCTAAAGGCACAGATACGCAGTATTTT. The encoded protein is CASKSQGAKGTDTQYF.

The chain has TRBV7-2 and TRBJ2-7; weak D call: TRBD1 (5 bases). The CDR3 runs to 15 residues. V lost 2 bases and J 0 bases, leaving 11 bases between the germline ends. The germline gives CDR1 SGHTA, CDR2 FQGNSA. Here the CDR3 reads CASSLTQGHSYEQYF. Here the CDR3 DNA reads TGTGCCAGCAGCTTAACCCAGGGTCACTCCTACGAGCAGTACTTC.

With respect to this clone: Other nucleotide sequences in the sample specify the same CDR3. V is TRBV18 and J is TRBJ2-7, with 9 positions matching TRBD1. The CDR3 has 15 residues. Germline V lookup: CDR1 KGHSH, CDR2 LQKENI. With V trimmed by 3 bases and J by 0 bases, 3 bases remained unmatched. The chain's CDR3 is CASSPDRGHSYEQYF. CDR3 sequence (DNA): TGTGCCAGCTCACCGGACAGGGGACACTCCTACGAGCAGTACTTC.

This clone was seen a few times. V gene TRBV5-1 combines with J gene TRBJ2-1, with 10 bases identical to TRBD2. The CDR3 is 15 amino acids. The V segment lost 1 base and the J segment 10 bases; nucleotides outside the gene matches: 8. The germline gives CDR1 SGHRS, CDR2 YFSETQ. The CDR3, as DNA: TGCGCCAGCAGCTTGTACACTAGCGGGGTTAGCGAGCAGTTCTTC. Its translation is CASSLYTSGVSEQFF.

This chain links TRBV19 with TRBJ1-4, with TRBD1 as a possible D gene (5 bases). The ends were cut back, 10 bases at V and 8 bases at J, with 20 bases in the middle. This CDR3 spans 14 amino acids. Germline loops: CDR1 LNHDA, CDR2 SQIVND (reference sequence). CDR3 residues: CATTAGPRGEKLFF. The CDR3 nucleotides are TGTGCCACCACGGCGGGGCCCCGAGGGGAAAAACTGTTTTTT.

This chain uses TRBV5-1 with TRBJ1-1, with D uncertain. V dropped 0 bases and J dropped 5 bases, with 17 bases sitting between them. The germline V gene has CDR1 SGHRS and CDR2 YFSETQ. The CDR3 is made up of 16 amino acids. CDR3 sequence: CASSLASFQVMTEAFF. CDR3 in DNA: TGCGCCAGCAGCTTGGCCTCGTTTCAGGTTATGACTGAAGCTTTCTTT.

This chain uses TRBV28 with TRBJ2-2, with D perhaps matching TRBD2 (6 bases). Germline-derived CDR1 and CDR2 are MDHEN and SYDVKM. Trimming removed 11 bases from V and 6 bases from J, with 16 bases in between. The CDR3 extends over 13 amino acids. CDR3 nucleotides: TGTGCCGGAGGGACGGCACCGGCCGGGGAGCTGTTTTTT. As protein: CAGGTAPAGELFF.

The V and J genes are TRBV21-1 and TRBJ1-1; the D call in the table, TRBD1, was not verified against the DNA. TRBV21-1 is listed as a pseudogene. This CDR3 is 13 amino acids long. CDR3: CASSKGGRRMAFF. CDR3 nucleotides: TGTGCCAGCAGCAAAGGGGGCAGACGAATGGCTTTCTTT.

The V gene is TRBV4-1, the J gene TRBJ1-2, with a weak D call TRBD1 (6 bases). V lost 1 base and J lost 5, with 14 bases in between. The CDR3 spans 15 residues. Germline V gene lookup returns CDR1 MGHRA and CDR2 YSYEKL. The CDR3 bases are TGCGCCAGCAGCCAAGTGCAGGGGACATCTTATGGCTACACCTTC. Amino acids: CASSQVQGTSYGYTF.

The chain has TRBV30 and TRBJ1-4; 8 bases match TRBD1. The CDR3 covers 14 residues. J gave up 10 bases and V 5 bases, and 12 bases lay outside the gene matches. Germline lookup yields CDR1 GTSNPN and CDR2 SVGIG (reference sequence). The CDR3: CAWGALRTGRKLFF. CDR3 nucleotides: TGTGCCTGGGGAGCCCTTCGGACAGGGCGAAAACTGTTTTTT.

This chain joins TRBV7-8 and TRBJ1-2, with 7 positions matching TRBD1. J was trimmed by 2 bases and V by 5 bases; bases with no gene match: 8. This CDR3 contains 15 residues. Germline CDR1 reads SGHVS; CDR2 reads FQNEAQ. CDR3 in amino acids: CASSPRGTANYGYTF. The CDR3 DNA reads TGTGCCAGCAGCCCTAGGGGGACAGCAAACTATGGCTACACCTTC.

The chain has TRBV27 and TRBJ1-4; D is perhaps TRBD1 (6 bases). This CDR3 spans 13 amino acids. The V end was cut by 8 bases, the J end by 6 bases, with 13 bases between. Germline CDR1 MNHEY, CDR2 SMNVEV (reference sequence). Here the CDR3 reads CASRRGRDEKLFF. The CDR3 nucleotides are TGTGCCAGCCGGCGGGGGCGGGATGAAAAACTGTTTTTT.

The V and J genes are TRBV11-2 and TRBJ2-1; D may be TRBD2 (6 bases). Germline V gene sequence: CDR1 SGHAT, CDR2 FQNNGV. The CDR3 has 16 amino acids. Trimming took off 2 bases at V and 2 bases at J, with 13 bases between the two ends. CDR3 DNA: TGTGCCAGCAGCTTATATCGCGGGGTCACCTACAATGAGCAGTTCTTC. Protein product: CASSLYRGVTYNEQFF.

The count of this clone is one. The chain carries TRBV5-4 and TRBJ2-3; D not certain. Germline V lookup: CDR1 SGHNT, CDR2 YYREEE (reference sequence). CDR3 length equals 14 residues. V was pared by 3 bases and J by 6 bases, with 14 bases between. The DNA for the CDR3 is TGTGCCAGCAGCTCCCCCTTAAGGAGTGATACGCAGTATTTT. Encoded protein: CASSSPLRSDTQYF.

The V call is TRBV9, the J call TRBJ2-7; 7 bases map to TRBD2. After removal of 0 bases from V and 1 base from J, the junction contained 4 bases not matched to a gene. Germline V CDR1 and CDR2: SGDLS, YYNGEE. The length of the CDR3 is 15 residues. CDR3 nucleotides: TGTGCCAGCAGCGTAGCGGGGGGACCTTCCTACGAGCAGTACTTC. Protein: CASSVAGGPSYEQYF. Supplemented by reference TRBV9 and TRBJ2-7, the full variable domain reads DSGVTQTPKHLITATGQRVTLRCSPRSGDLSVYWYQQSLDQGLQFLIQYYNGEERAKGNILERFSAQQFPDLHSELNLSSLELGDSALYFCASSVAGGPSYEQYFGPGTRLTVT.

CDR3 coding DNA: TGTGCCAGCAGTGAAGACGGAGAAATCTACGAGCAGTACTTC. It codes for CASSEDGEIYEQYF. V usage is TRBV2 and J usage is TRBJ2-7; D gene unclear. CDR3 length: 14 residues. V was trimmed by 1 base and J by 3 bases, leaving 10 bases between them. Germline assignment: CDR1 SNHLY and CDR2 FYNNEI.

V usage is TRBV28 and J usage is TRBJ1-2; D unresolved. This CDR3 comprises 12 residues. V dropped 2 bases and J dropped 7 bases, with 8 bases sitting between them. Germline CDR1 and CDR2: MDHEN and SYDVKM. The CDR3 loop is CASSLPLSGYTF. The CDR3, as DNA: TGTGCCAGCAGTTTACCTCTCTCTGGCTACACCTTC.

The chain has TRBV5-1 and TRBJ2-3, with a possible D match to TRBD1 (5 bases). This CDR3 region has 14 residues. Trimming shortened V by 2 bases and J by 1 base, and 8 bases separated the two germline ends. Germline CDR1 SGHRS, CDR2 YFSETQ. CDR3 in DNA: TGCGCCAGCAGCTTTACAGGCGGCACAGATACGCAGTATTTT. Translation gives CASSFTGGTDTQYF.

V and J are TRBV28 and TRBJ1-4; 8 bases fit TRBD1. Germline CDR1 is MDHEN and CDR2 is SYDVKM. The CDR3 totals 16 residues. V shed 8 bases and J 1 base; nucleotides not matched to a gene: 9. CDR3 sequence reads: CASGRGLWGTNEKLFF. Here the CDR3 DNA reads TGTGCCAGCGGCAGGGGGCTCTGGGGAACTAATGAAAAACTGTTTTTT.

The CDR3 DNA sequence: TGTGCCAGCATACCGACAGGGAACACTGGAAACACCATATATTTT. Protein: CASIPTGNTGNTIYF. The J gene is TRBJ1-3, the V gene TRBV6-6, with 7 bases aligning to TRBD1. The J segment lost 2 bases and the V segment lost 7 bases, leaving 8 bases of the junction unmatched. Germline lookup yields CDR1 MNHNY and CDR2 SVGAGI (reference sequence). The CDR3 totals 15 residues.

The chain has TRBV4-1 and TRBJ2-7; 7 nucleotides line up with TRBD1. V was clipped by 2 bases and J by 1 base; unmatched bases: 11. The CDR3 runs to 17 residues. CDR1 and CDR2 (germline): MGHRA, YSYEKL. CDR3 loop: CASSQLTGQTFSYEQYF. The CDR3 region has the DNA TGCGCCAGCAGCCAACTTACGGGACAGACTTTTTCCTACGAGCAGTACTTC.

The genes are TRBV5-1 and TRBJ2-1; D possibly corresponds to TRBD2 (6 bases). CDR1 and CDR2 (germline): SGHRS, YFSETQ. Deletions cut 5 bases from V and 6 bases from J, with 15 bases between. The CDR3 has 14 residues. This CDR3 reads CASRTSAGSNEQFF. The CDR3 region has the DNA TGCGCCAGCAGGACCTCGGCGGGGAGCAATGAGCAGTTCTTC. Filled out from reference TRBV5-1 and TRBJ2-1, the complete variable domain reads KAGVTQTPRYLIKTRGQQVTLSCSPISGHRSVSWYQQTPGQGLQFLFEYFSETQRNKGNFPGRFSGRQFSNSRSEMNVSTLELGDSALYLCASRTSAGSNEQFFGPGTRLTVL.

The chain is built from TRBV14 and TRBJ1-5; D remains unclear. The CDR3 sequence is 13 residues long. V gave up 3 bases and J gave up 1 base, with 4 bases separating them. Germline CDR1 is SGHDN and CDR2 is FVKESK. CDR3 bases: TGTGCCAGCAGCCAGGAGAGCAATCAGCCCCAGCATTTT. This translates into CASSQESNQPQHF.

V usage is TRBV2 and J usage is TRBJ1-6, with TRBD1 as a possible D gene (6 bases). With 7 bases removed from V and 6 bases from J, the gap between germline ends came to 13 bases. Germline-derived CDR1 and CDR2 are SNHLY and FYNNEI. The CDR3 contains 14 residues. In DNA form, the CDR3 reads TGTGCCAGCAACTCACAGGGACGTAATTCACCCCTCCACTTT. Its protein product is CASNSQGRNSPLHF.

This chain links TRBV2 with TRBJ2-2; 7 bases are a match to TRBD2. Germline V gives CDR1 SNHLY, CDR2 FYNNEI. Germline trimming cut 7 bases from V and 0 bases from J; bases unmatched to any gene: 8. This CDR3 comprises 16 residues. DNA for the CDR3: TGTGCCAGCACGAAGACTAGCCGCACGAACACCGGGGAGCTGTTTTTT. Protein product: CASTKTSRTNTGELFF.

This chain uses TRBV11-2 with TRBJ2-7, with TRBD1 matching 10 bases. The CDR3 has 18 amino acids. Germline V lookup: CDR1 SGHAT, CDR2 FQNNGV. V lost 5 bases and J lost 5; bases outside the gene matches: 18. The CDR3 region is CASSAYPSPTGGRHEQYF. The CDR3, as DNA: TGTGCCAGCAGCGCTTACCCGTCGCCGACAGGGGGCCGTCACGAGCAGTACTTC.

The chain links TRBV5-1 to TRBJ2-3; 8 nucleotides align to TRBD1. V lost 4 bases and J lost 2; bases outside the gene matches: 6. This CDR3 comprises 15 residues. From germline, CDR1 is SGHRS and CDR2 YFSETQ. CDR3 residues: CASSATGDNTDTQYF. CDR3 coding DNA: TGCGCCAGCAGCGCGACAGGGGATAACACAGATACGCAGTATTTT.